The rows below give T cell receptor beta chains drawn from one sample of a study of blood T cell repertoires in COVID-19. TCRdb's copy holds only in-frame clones and misses some; the assay was immunoSEQ multiplex PCR. The sample has over 75,000 clones, less than 90% seen once. The sample consisted of peripheral blood. These receptors all stem from a human donor in a cohort sampled during active COVID-19. Each CDR3 is given with its conserved first and last residue. A D gene is named only where the DNA matches it firmly. Not all rows give a size; the values are once, few, many and, for expanded clones, a class.

abundance | d_gene | j_gene | v_gene | CDR3aa | CDR3nt
NA | NA | TRBJ1-6 | TRBV4-3 | CASSQDQMKSLHF | TGCGCCAGCAGCCAAGATCAGATGAAGTCCCTCCACTTT
few | NA | TRBJ1-1 | TRBV30 | CAWALNTEAFF | TGTGCCTGGGCCTTGAACACTGAAGCTTTCTTT
NA | NA | TRBJ1-2 | TRBV2 | CASSESFGSYGYTF | TGTGCCAGCAGTGAGAGCTTTGGGAGCTATGGCTACACCTTC
NA | NA | TRBJ2-7 | TRBV2 | CASSTQGSSYEQYF | TGTGCCAGCAGTACCCAGGGGAGCTCCTACGAGCAGTACTTC
NA | NA | TRBJ1-2 | TRBV6-2/TRBV6-3 | CASSRTAYGYTF | TGTGCCAGCAGTAGGACAGCCTATGGCTACACCTTC
NA | TRBD2 | TRBJ2-3 | TRBV3-1/TRBV3-2 | CASSQLAGGPHTQYF | TGTGCCAGCAGTCAACTAGCGGGGGGGCCTCATACGCAGTATTTT
once | NA | TRBJ1-2 | TRBV6-2/TRBV6-3 | CASSPPRHEGYTF | TGTGCCAGCAGCCCTCCGCGGCATGAGGGCTACACCTTC
once | TRBD1 | TRBJ1-1 | TRBV5-1 | CASSLGTGGRGTEAFF | TGCGCCAGCAGCTTGGGTACAGGGGGCAGGGGCACTGAAGCTTTCTTT
NA | TRBD1 | TRBJ1-4 | TRBV7-2 | CASSLDRGNEKLFF | TGTGCCAGCAGCTTGGACAGGGGCAATGAAAAACTGTTTTTT
NA | NA | TRBJ2-1 | TRBV5-4 | CASSPPSGLRSYNEQFF | TGTGCCAGCAGCCCACCCTCTGGGCTGCGCTCCTACAATGAGCAGTTCTTC
few | NA | TRBJ2-3 | TRBV5-1 | CASSLGQADTQYF | TGCGCCAGCAGCTTGGGTCAGGCAGATACGCAGTATTTT
NA | NA | TRBJ1-5 | TRBV6-1 | CASSDNSNQPQHF | TGTGCCAGCAGTGACAATAGCAATCAGCCCCAGCATTTT
NA | NA | TRBJ2-7 | TRBV28 | CASGGTGGIGPYEQYF | TGTGCCTCTGGTGGGACTGGGGGTATCGGACCCTACGAGCAGTACTTC
few | TRBD2 | TRBJ2-3 | TRBV19 | CASSQLAGGGLGTDTQYF | TGTGCCAGTAGTCAATTAGCGGGAGGTGGTTTGGGCACAGATACGCAGTATTTT
NA | TRBD1 | TRBJ1-5 | TRBV19 | CASSRGQGNNNQPQHF | TGTGCCAGTAGTAGAGGACAGGGTAATAACAATCAGCCCCAGCATTTT
NA | TRBD1 | TRBJ1-1 | TRBV5-6 | CASRGTGTGRTEAFF | TGTGCCAGCAGGGGTACCGGGACAGGGCGAACTGAAGCTTTCTTT
NA | NA | TRBJ1-2 | TRBV29-1 | CSGKHRVSF | TGCAGCGGAAAGCATCGGGTCTCCTTC
NA | NA | TRBJ1-2 | TRBV4-1 | CASSQGGQRQGYTF | TGCGCCAGCAGCCAAGGGGGGCAGAGACAGGGCTACACCTTC
NA | NA | TRBJ2-2 | TRBV30 | CAWNRESTGELFF | TGTGCCTGGAACAGGGAAAGCACCGGGGAGCTGTTTTTT
NA | TRBD1 | TRBJ1-1 | TRBV29-1 | CSVSGTGEAFF | TGCAGCGTTTCCGGGACAGGAGAAGCTTTCTTT
NA | NA | TRBJ2-3 | TRBV6-1 | CASSGTPTKPRGTDTQYF | TGTGCCAGCAGTGGGACACCTACCAAACCCCGGGGCACAGATACGCAGTATTTT
NA | NA | TRBJ1-1 | TRBV28 | CASTGYTEAFF | TGTGCCAGCACCGGGTACACTGAAGCTTTCTTT
few | NA | TRBJ2-3 | TRBV19 | CASSLLRGSTDTQYF | TGTGCCAGTAGCCTCCTTCGCGGGTCGACAGATACGCAGTATTTT
NA | TRBD1 | TRBJ1-3 | TRBV28 | CASCGTGVTGNTIYF | TGTGCCAGCTGTGGGACAGGGGTAACTGGAAACACCATATATTTT
NA | NA | TRBJ2-7 | TRBV10-3 | CARPFEVSYEQYF | TGTGCCAGGCCATTTGAGGTTTCCTACGAGCAGTACTTC
NA | NA | TRBJ2-7 | TRBV10-2 | CASSEGLRSYEQYF | TGCGCCAGCAGTGAGGGTCTCAGGTCCTACGAGCAGTACTTC
NA | NA | TRBJ1-4 | TRBV5-4 | CASSQGSKGNEKLFF | TGTGCCAGCAGCCAGGGCTCAAAGGGGAATGAAAAACTGTTTTTT
NA | NA | TRBJ2-7 | TRBV11-2 | CASSLLGGSYEQYF | TGTGCCAGCAGCTTATTAGGCGGATCCTACGAGCAGTACTTC
NA | TRBD1 | TRBJ2-2 | TRBV24-1 | CATSDPTGGAYTGELFF | TGTGCCACCAGTGATCCGACAGGGGGCGCGTACACCGGGGAGCTGTTTTTT
NA | NA | TRBJ1-6 | TRBV2 | CASSVVRVRYNSPLHF | TGTGCCAGCAGTGTCGTCAGGGTCCGGTATAATTCACCCCTCCACTTT